The 13 T cell receptor beta chains below come from one sample, sequenced in a study of blood T cell repertoires in COVID-19. This table comes from immunoSEQ multiplex PCR, and its TCRdb copy is limited to in-frame clones, with some not included. The profile covers 60,000 to 85,000 clones, with around 80% appearing a single time and 9.5% to 15% taken by the ten largest. The material sequenced was peripheral blood. The receptors come from a human donor in a cohort sampled during active COVID-19.

A few counts support this clone. The rearrangement joins TRBV5-4 to TRBJ2-7; TRBD2 matches 12 bases. Per the germline V gene, CDR1 is SGHNT and CDR2 is YYREEE (reference sequence). The junction had 6 bases not matched to a gene; V was cut back by 3 bases and J by 2 bases. The CDR3 runs to 16 residues. This CDR3 reads CASSSGTSGPPYEQYF. The CDR3 nucleotides are TGTGCCAGCAGCTCGGGGACTAGCGGGCCGCCCTACGAGCAGTACTTC.

This rearrangement joins TRBV10-2 to TRBJ2-2; TRBD2 is a possible D gene (6 bases). CDR1 is WSHSY, CDR2 SAAADI, per germline. The CDR3 runs 15 residues. Trimming cost V 2 bases and J 1 base, with 8 bases left between them. CDR3 sequence (DNA): TGCGCCAGCAGTGAGGTGGGGGGGAACACCGGGGAGCTGTTTTTT. It translates to CASSEVGGNTGELFF.

The chain recombines TRBV11-3 with TRBJ2-5, with D maybe TRBD2 (6 bases). The CDR3 length is 14 residues. V lost 1 base and J 5 bases, leaving 11 bases between the germline ends. Germline V gives CDR1 SGHNT, CDR2 YENEEA. CDR3 sequence: CASSLGGKRETQYF. CDR3 DNA: TGTGCCAGCAGCTTAGGCGGGAAGCGGGAGACCCAGTACTTC.

This clone was observed a single time. The chain carries TRBV7-3 and TRBJ2-3; TRBD2 is a possible D gene (5 bases). There are 14 residues in the CDR3. Germline CDR1 is SGHTA and CDR2 is FQGTGA. Trimming stripped 0 bases from V and 5 bases from J, with 9 bases between. The CDR3 protein is CASSLTPSLDTQYF. CDR3 DNA: TGTGCCAGCAGCTTAACACCTAGCCTAGATACGCAGTATTTT. The whole variable domain, filled in from reference TRBV7-3 and TRBJ2-3, reads GAGVSQTPSNKVTEKGKYVELRCDPISGHTALYWYRQSLGQGPEFLIYFQGTGAADDSGLPNDRFFAVRPEGSVSTLKIQRTERGDSAVYLCASSLTPSLDTQYFGPGTRLTVL.

The J gene is TRBJ2-1, the V gene TRBV20-1; TRBD2 is a possible D gene (6 bases). This CDR3 has 16 amino acids. Germline assignment: CDR1 DFQATT and CDR2 SNEGSKA (reference sequence). Trimming cost V 3 bases and J 6 bases, with 21 bases left between them. CDR3 region: CSASRPTGGMGNEQFF. The CDR3 DNA is TGCAGTGCTAGTAGGCCTACCGGGGGTATGGGCAATGAGCAGTTCTTC.

The chain combines TRBV15 with TRBJ2-7; 9 positions agree with TRBD1. Germline V gene lookup returns CDR1 LNHNV and CDR2 YYDKDF (reference sequence). The ends lost 3 bases at V and 2 bases at J; junction bases unmatched: 2. The CDR3 sequence is 14 residues long. CDR3 bases: TGTGCCACCAGCAGGGGACAGGGTCCCTACGAGCAGTACGTC. Translated, it gives CATSRGQGPYEQYV.

This rearrangement joins TRBV6-2 or TRBV6-3 to TRBJ2-7; weak D call: TRBD1 (5 bases). This CDR3 region has 14 residues. Looked up from germline, CDR1 is MNHEY and CDR2 is SVGEGT. Deletions cut 5 bases from V and 2 bases from J, with 13 bases between. For the CDR3, the DNA is TGTGCCAGCAGTCATCAGGGAAGGACCTACGAGCAGTACGTC. Translated: CASSHQGRTYEQYV.

The rearrangement links TRBV15 to TRBJ2-3, with TRBD1 matching 10 bases. CDR3 size: 14 residues. J was trimmed by 3 bases and V by 5 bases; bases with no gene match: 2. Germline assignment: CDR1 LNHNV and CDR2 YYDKDF (reference sequence). CDR3 residues: CATSGGQGTDTQYF. The CDR3 DNA follows: TGTGCCACCAGCGGGGGACAGGGGACAGATACGCAGTATTTT.

This clone showed up just once. The genes are TRBV7-2 and TRBJ2-1; TRBD2 aligns across 9 bases. The CDR3 is 15 residues long. Trimming at V came to 5 bases and at J to 7 bases, leaving 9 bases not matched to a gene. Germline V gene sequence: CDR1 SGHTA, CDR2 FQGNSA. CDR3 loop: CASSPLAAGGNEQFF. The CDR3 DNA reads TGTGCCAGCAGCCCACTAGCGGCGGGGGGGAATGAGCAGTTCTTC.

This chain joins TRBV6-6 and TRBJ1-3; TRBD1 matches at 8 bases. Germline CDR1 reads MNHNY; CDR2 reads SVGAGI (reference sequence). V gave up 0 bases and J gave up 3 bases; unmatched junction bases: 4. CDR3 length equals 16 residues. The CDR3 reads CASSYSGQDGGNTIYF. The CDR3 DNA sequence: TGTGCCAGCAGTTACTCGGGACAGGACGGTGGAAACACCATATATTTT.

The rearrangement joins TRBV27 to TRBJ1-6; 9 bases are a match to TRBD1. CDR1 is MNHEY and CDR2 is SMNVEV in the germline V gene (reference sequence). CDR3 size: 16 residues. With V trimmed by 4 bases and J by 7 bases, 8 bases remained unmatched. The CDR3 DNA sequence: TGTGCCAGCAGTTCCCAAGGACAGGGGAACAATTCACCCCTCCACTTT. Protein: CASSSQGQGNNSPLHF.

V usage is TRBV7-2 and J usage is TRBJ2-7; 10 bases line up with TRBD1. The CDR3 has 15 residues. J gave up 6 bases and V 4 bases, and 9 bases lay outside the gene matches. CDR1 and CDR2 from the germline V gene are SGHTA and FQGNSA. CDR3 residues: CASSSDRGLMGEQYF. CDR3 nucleotides: TGTGCCAGCAGCTCCGACAGGGGGCTTATGGGCGAGCAGTACTTC.

J is TRBJ1-2 and V is TRBV19; TRBD1 matches at 9 bases. The CDR3 is 13 residues long. Trimming took 6 bases from V and 6 from J; bases not matched to a gene: 5. Germline lookup yields CDR1 LNHDA and CDR2 SQIVND (reference sequence). In nucleotides, the CDR3 is TGTGCCAGTAGGATGACAGGGGGACATGGCTACACCTTC. Translation: CASRMTGGHGYTF.